A single T cell receptor (beta chain) is shown here with its context. Its antigen is not identified. The germline and genes are mouse ones. Read data end 4 residues before the CDR3 end; the end is taken from the germline J gene. Sorting used CD4, CD8alpha, NKG2D, NKG2ACE and other markers on pooled cutaneous lymph node cells. The record originates from a study of CD8+ T cells in alopecia areata. Study as a whole: Female C3H/HeJ recipients aged about 7-10 weeks got skin from C3H/HeJ graft donors aged roughly 6-12 months that had spontaneous alopecia.

With V trimmed by 6 bases and J by 3 bases, 7 bases remained unmatched. The length of the CDR3 is 15 residues. Germline loops: CDR1 MNHDT, CDR2 YYDKIL. Study findings and constraints: Lesional scalp, especially alopecia totalis/universalis, showed higher clonality than normal scalp. Patients showed less clear TCR sequence sharing than mice, possibly partly because of HLA diversity.

cDNA reverse transcribed from extracted RNA served as the sequencing template. Produced via immunoSEQ multiplex PCR; TCRdb's table is partial and in-frame only. Sampling found around 290,000 clones, none seen once. The TCR originated in a C3H/HeJ mouse with alopecia areata. The mouse line has the MHC haplotype H2-k. The specimen sequenced was CD4+ T cells sorted from a lymph node. This rearrangement joins TRBV17 to TRBJ2-1; 8 nucleotides align to TRBD1. CDR3 residues: CASSPDRECYAEQFF. The covered CDR3 bases are TGTGCTAGCAGCCCGGACAGGGAGTGCTATGCT.